This TCR beta chain comes out of a study of T cells after yellow fever vaccination. Findings and limits, study-wide: Most clones from primary vaccination resurfaced after the booster (around 97% CD4, about 91% CD8). Although the secondary response was weaker, it peaked faster, at day 5 versus 15.

This clonotype has a count of ten or more. Its antigen remains unidentified. V lost 6 bases and J lost 12; bases outside the gene matches: 12. This CDR3 has 14 amino acids. CDR1 and CDR2 from the germline V gene are KGHDR and SFDVKD. For TCR, cDNA came from 5'RACE template switching, which added a universal primer site and UMIs. MiXCR, run by TCRdb on the 5' RACE reads, gives a single entry per CDR3 protein. Altogether approximately 550,000 distinct CDR3 sequences are present, around 21% being singletons, with the ten largest covering roughly an eighth. The chain employs TRBV24-1 and TRBJ2-1; 8 bases are a match to TRBD2. The receptor was isolated from a man aged 25-45 years who received the YFV17D yellow fever vaccine. The specimen comprised PBMCs, sampled 15 days after the yellow fever booster vaccination. The CDR3 reads CATSQGGTSESQFF. CDR3 in DNA: TGTGCCACCAGTCAAGGTGGGACTAGTGAATCGCAGTTCTTC.